The clone carrying this T cell receptor beta chain was observed a handful of times. The antigen is unknown. Germline assignment: CDR1 LNHDA and CDR2 SQIVND (reference sequence). The V end lost 8 bases, the J end lost 4 bases, and 13 bases lay between the germline ends. There are 13 residues in the CDR3. This record comes from a study of T cells after yellow fever vaccination. Researchers made TCR cDNA using 5'RACE template switching, and this step added a universal primer site and UMIs. Each CDR3 protein gets one entry after TCRdb re-called the 5' RACE reads with MiXCR. The table records under 300,000 distinct CDR3 sequences, 6.9% of them present only once. The study's findings and limits: The study found a weaker secondary response that peaked faster, day 5 versus 15.

The V and J genes are TRBV19 and TRBJ2-3; D is uncertain. Specimen: CD4+ T cells sorted from PBMCs, collected 15 days after the yellow fever booster vaccination. This TCR was recovered from a man aged 30 to 39 who received the YFV17D yellow fever vaccine. The CDR3 is CASGPRAADTQYF. The CDR3 nucleotides read TGTGCCAGTGGGCCAAGGGCCGCAGATACGCAGTATTTT.